Listed below are T cell receptor beta chains from one sample, sequenced in a study of regulatory T cells in long-lasting Graves disease. TCRdb fed the multiplex PCR reads into MiXCR, producing one record per CDR3 protein. The data contain hundreds of thousands of distinct CDR3 sequences, roughly 16% of them singletons. The same sample was also studied in work on T cells in Graves' hyperthyroidism and ophthalmopathy.

Specimen: peripheral blood mononuclear cells (PBMCs), collected at new diagnosis, from a patient treated with antithyroid drugs. These receptors were taken from a woman under 40 with Graves disease. The conserved cysteine and the conserved F or W are not part of the CDR3 here. Each record gives: clone size, V gene, D gene, J gene, CDR3 protein. D genes are given only for firm matches. The size of a clone is reported for some rows only, either as once, few or many, or as a class for expanded clones.

>many|TRBV2|NA|TRBJ1-3
ASKEGNAGNTIY
>many|TRBV2|TRBD2|TRBJ2-3
ASRQRTSGRDTQY
>NA|TRBV2|NA|TRBJ1-1
ASQYERTDSEAF
>few|TRBV28|NA|TRBJ2-4
ASSFGGAQKNIQY
>few|TRBV6-1|NA|TRBJ1-5
ASSLDTESQPQH
>few|TRBV10-2|NA|TRBJ2-5
ASSASQAGGETQY
>NA|TRBV20-1|TRBD1|TRBJ1-2
SANPPRTGLVSYT
>many|TRBV20-1|TRBD2|TRBJ2-1
SAHGREGSSYNEQF
>NA|TRBV29-1|NA|TRBJ1-4
SVSRDRGEKLF
>NA|TRBV5-1|NA|TRBJ2-1
ASSGASASYNEQF
>few|TRBV11-2|TRBD2|TRBJ2-7
ASSLDGVAGGYEQY
>NA|TRBV5-1|TRBD1|TRBJ2-2
ASSPRTGTGTGELF
>many|TRBV12-3/TRBV12-4|TRBD1|TRBJ2-7
ASSSRDSQRYEQY
>many|TRBV28|NA|TRBJ1-4
ASRTTRGEKLF
>many|TRBV11-1|NA|TRBJ2-2
ASSSQDSHNTGELF
>few|TRBV7-9|NA|TRBJ2-2
ASSLVGTLNTGELF
>few|TRBV5-8|NA|TRBJ2-3
ASSFKRATDTQY
>many|TRBV7-3|NA|TRBJ1-5
ASRSIRGGNQPQH
>NA|TRBV3-1|NA|TRBJ2-7
ASSQDEGGGSYEQY
>NA|TRBV2|NA|TRBJ2-2
ASRAGTVNTGELF
>many|TRBV7-2|NA|TRBJ2-2
ASTPVGGELF
>many|TRBV5-1|TRBD2|TRBJ2-1
ASSLWASGRLFNEQF
>NA|TRBV7-2|NA|TRBJ1-1
ASSLVSWGTEAF
>few|TRBV6-1|NA|TRBJ2-2
ASTDGRYTGELF
>NA|TRBV20-1|NA|TRBJ2-1
SARGSKAYYNEQF
>few|TRBV3-1|NA|TRBJ1-6
ASSQEGRIVEGNSPLH
>NA|TRBV19|TRBD2|TRBJ2-1
ASSMPGLAGVDEQF
>NA|TRBV7-9|TRBD1|TRBJ2-7
ASSLAARGPYEQY
>NA|TRBV18|NA|TRBJ2-2
ASSPLGIDTGELF
>few|TRBV28|NA|TRBJ2-2
ASSSTGTMTGELF
>few|TRBV20-1|TRBD1|TRBJ2-1
SARRDSTYNEQF
>many|TRBV30|NA|TRBJ1-5
AWTSIPGFQPQH
>NA|TRBV7-3|TRBD2|TRBJ2-7
ASSSGGLAGGYEQY
>many|TRBV11-2|NA|TRBJ2-1
ASSLALSLYNEQF
>NA|TRBV19|NA|TRBJ2-6
ASRAGRSGANVLT
>NA|TRBV6-1|NA|TRBJ2-7
ASSEEGGWSTYEQY
>few|TRBV27|NA|TRBJ2-4
ASSVLVSHVSGAKNIQY
>NA|TRBV3-1|NA|TRBJ1-2
ASSQVGKGEKGYT
>NA|TRBV18|NA|TRBJ2-3
ASSPPSGVGTDTQY
>many|TRBV28|TRBD1|TRBJ1-2
ASSFRGATGSGYT
>NA|TRBV20-1|TRBD1|TRBJ1-2
SARDRPDRDNYGYT
>NA|TRBV9|TRBD2|TRBJ2-3
ASSFDGRTSGPTDTQY
>NA|TRBV20-1|NA|TRBJ2-7
SAREPSRGITPPSYEQY
>NA|TRBV9|NA|TRBJ2-3
ASSVWMGTDTQY
>NA|TRBV7-2|TRBD1|TRBJ2-2
ASSFDRGISGELF
>NA|TRBV6-1|NA|TRBJ1-5
ASEARKNQPQH
>many|TRBV27|NA|TRBJ1-4
ASSLGTYGGVDEKLF